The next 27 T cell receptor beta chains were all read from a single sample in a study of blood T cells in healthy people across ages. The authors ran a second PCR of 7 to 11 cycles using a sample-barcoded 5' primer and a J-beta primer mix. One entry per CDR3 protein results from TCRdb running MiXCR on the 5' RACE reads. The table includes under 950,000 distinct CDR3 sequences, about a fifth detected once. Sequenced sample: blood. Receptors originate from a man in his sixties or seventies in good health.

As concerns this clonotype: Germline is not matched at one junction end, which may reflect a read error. CDR3 residues: CASSLGDFDERFF. CDR3 nucleotide sequence: TGTGCCAGCAGCTTAGGCGACTTCGATGAGCGGTTCTTC. This chain joins TRBV7-6 and TRBJ2-5, with D possibly being TRBD2 (5 bases). There are 13 residues in the CDR3. Germline CDR1 and CDR2: SGHVS and FNYEAQ.

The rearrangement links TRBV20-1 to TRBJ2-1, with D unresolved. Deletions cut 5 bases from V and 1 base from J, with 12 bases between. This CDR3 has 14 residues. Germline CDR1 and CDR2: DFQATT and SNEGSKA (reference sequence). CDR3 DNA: TGCAGTGCTGAAACCAGCGCTTCCTACAATGAGCAGTTCTTC. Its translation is CSAETSASYNEQFF.

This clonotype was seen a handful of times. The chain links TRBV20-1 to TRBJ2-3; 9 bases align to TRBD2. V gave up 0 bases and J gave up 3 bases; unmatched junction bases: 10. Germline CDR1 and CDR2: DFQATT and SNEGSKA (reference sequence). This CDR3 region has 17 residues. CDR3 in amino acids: CSARDRIAGARTDTQYF. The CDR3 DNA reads TGCAGTGCTAGAGATCGGATAGCGGGGGCCAGGACAGATACGCAGTATTTT.

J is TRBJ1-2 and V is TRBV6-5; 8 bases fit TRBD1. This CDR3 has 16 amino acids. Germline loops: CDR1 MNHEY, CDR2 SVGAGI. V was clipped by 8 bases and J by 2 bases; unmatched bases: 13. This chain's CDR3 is CASRRGQEQRNYGYTF. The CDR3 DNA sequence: TGTGCCAGCCGGAGGGGACAGGAACAAAGAAACTATGGCTACACCTTC.

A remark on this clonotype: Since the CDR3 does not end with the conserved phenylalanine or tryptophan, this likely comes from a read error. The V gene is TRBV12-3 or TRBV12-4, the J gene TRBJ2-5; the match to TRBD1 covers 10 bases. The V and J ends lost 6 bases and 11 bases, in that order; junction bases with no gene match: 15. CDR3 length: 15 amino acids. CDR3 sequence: CASSRGTGDAVQQYV. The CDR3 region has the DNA TGTGCCAGCAGCCGCGGGACAGGGGATGCCGTACAGCAGTACGTC.

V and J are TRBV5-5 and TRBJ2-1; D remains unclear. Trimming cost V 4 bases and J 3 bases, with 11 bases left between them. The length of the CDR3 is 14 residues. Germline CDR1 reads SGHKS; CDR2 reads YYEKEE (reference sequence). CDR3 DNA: TGTGCCAGCAGCCACTCCCCCAACTACAATGAGCAGTTCTTC. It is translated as CASSHSPNYNEQFF.

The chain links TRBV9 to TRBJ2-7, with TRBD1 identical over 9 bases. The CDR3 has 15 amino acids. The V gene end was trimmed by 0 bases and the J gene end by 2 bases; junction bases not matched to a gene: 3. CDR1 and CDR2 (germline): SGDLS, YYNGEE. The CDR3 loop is CASSVGDRGTYEQYF. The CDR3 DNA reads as TGTGCCAGCAGCGTAGGAGACAGGGGGACCTACGAGCAGTACTTC.

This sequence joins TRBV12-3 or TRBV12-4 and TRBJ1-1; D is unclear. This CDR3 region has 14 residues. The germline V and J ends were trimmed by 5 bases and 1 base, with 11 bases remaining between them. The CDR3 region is CASSTTNGNTEAFF. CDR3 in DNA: TGTGCCAGCAGTACCACAAATGGGAACACTGAAGCTTTCTTT.

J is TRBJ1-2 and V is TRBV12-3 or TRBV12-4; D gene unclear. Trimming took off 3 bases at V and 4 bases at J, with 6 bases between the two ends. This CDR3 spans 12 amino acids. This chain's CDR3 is CASSFSTYGYTF. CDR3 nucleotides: TGTGCCAGCAGTTTTTCTACCTATGGCTACACCTTC.

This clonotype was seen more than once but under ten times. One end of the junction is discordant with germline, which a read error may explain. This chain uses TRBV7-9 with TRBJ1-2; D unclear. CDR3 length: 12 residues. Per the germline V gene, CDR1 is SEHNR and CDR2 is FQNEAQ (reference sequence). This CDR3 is CASGFTGDGYTF. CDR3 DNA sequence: TGTGCCAGCGGCTTTACGGGTGATGGCTACACCTTC.

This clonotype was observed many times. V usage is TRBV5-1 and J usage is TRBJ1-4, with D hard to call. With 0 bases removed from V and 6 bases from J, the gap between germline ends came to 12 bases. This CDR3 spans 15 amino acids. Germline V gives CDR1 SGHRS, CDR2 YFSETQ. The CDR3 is CASSLDGQTDEKLFF. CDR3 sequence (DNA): TGCGCCAGCAGCTTGGACGGTCAGACGGATGAAAAACTGTTTTTT. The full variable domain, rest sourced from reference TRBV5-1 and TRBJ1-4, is KAGVTQTPRYLIKTRGQQVTLSCSPISGHRSVSWYQQTPGQGLQFLFEYFSETQRNKGNFPGRFSGRQFSNSRSEMNVSTLELGDSALYLCASSLDGQTDEKLFFGSGTQLSVL.

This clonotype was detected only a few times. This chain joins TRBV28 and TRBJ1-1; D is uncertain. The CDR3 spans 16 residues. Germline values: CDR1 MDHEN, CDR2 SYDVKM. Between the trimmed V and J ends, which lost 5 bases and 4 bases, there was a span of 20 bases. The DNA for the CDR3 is TGTGCCAGCAGTCTGCTATCCACCCAAGGAGCCACTGAAGCTTTCTTT. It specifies CASSLLSTQGATEAFF.

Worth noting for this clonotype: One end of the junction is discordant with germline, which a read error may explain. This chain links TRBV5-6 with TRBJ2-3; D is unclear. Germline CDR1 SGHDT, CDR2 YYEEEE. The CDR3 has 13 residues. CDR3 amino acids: CASSQPHADTQYF. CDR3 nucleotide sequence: TGCGCCAGCAGCCAACCCCACGCAGATACGCAGTATTTT.

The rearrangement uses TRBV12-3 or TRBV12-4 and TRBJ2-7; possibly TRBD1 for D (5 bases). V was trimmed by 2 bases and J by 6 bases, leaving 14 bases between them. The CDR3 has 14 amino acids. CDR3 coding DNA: TGTGCCAGCAGTTTAATCGACCGGACAAGCGAGCAGTACTTC. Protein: CASSLIDRTSEQYF.

CDR3 region: CASSVGPYEQYV. The CDR3 DNA reads TGTGCCAGCAGCGTAGGCCCCTACGAGCAGTACGTC. The chain carries TRBV9 and TRBJ2-7, with D unresolved. Trimming pared 0 bases from V and 2 bases from J, leaving 3 bases between. Germline V lookup: CDR1 SGDLS, CDR2 YYNGEE. The length of the CDR3 is 12 residues.

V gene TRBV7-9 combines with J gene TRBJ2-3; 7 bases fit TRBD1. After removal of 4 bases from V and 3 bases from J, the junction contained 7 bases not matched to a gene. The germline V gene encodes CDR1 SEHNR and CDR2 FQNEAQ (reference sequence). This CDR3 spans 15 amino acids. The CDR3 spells CASSSDRFVTDTQYF. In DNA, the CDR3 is TGTGCCAGCAGCTCGGACAGGTTTGTGACAGATACGCAGTATTTT. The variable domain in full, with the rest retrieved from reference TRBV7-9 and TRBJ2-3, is DTGVSQNPRHKITKRGQNVTFRCDPISEHNRLYWYRQTLGQGPEFLTYFQNEAQLEKSRLLSDRFSAERPKGSFSTLEIQRTEQGDSAMYLCASSSDRFVTDTQYFGPGTRLTVL.

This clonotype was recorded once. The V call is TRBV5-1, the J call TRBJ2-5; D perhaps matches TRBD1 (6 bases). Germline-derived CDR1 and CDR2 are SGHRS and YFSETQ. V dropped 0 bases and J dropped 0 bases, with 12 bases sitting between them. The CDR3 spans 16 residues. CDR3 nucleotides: TGCGCCAGCAGCTTGGCCTCGACAGGTTACCAAGAGACCCAGTACTTC. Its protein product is CASSLASTGYQETQYF. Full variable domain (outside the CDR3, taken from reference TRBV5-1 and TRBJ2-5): KAGVTQTPRYLIKTRGQQVTLSCSPISGHRSVSWYQQTPGQGLQFLFEYFSETQRNKGNFPGRFSGRQFSNSRSEMNVSTLELGDSALYLCASSLASTGYQETQYFGPGTRLLVL.

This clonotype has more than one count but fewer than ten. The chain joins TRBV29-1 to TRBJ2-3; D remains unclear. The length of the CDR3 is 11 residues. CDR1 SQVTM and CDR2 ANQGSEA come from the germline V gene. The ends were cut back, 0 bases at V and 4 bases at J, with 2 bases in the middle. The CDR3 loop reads CSVEDPDTQYF. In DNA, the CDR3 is TGCAGCGTTGAAGATCCAGATACGCAGTATTTT.

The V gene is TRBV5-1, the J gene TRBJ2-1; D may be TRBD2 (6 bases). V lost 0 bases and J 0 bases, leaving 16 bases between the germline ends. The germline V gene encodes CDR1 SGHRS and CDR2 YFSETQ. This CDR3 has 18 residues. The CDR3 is CASSLARDLLSSYNEQFF. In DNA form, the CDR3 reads TGCGCCAGCAGCTTGGCAAGGGACTTATTGAGCTCCTACAATGAGCAGTTCTTC.

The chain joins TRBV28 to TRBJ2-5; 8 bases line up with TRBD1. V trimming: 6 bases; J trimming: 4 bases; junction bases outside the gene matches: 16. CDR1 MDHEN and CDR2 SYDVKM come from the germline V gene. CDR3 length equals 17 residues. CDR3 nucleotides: TGTGCCAGCAGCCGACTACCCTGGACAGGGTACAGAGAGACCCAGTACTTC. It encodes CASSRLPWTGYRETQYF.

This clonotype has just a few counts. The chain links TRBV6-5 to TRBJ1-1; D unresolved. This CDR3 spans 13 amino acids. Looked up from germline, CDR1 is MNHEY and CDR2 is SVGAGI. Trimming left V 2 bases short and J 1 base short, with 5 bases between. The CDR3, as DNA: TGTGCCAGCAGTTACAATCGGAACACTGAAGCTTTCTTT. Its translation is CASSYNRNTEAFF.

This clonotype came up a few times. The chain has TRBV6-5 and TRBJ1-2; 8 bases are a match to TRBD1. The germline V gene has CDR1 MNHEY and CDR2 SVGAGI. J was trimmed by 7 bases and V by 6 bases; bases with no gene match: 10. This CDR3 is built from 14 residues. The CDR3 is CASSSDREVGGYTF. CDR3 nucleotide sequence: TGTGCCAGCAGCTCGGACAGGGAAGTAGGTGGCTACACCTTC.

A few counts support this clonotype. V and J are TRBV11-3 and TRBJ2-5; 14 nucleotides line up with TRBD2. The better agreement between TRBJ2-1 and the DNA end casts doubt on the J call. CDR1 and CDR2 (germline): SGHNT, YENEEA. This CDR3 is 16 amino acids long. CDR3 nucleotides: TGTGCCAGCAGCTTAGATCTGGGACTAGCGGGAGTTGAGCAGTTCTTC. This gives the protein CASSLDLGLAGVEQFF.

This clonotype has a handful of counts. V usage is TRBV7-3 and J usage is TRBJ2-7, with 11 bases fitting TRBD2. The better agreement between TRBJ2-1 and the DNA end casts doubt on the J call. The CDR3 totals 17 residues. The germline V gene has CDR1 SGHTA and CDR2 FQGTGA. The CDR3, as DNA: TGTGCCAGCAGCTTAACTCGGGAGACTAGCGGGAAGAATGAGCAGTTCTTC. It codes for CASSLTRETSGKNEQFF.

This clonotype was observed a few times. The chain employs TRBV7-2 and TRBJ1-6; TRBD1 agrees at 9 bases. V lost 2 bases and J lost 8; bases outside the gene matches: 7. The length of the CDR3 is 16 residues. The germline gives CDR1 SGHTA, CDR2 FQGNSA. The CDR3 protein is CASSLTKGQGYSPLHF. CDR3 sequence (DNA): TGTGCCAGCAGCTTAACAAAAGGACAGGGGTATTCACCCCTCCACTTT.

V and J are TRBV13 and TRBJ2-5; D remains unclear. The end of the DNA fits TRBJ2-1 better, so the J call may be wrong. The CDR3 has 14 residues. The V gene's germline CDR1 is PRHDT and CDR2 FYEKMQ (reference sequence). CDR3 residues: CAVLRASRLNEQFF. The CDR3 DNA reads TGTGCCGTACTCCGGGCTTCGAGGTTGAATGAGCAGTTCTTC.

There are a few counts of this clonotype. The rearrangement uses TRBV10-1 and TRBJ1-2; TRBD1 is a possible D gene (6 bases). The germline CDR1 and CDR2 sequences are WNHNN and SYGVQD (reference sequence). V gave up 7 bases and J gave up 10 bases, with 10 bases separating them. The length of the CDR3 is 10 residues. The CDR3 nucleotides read TGCGCCAGCACCGGGGGCGCCTACACCTTC. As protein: CASTGGAYTF.